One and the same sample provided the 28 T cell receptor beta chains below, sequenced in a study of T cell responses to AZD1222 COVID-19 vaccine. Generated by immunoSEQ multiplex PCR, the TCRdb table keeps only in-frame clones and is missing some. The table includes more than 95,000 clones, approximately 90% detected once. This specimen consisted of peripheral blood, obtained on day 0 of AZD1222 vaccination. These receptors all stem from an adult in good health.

This CDR3 is CASSLSFPQFEQYF. The CDR3 DNA reads TGTGCCAGCAGTTTATCTTTCCCGCAATTTGAACAGTACTTC. The chain has TRBV27 and TRBJ2-5, with D hard to call. The CDR3 runs 14 residues. Per germline, CDR1 MNHEY and CDR2 SMNVEV (reference sequence). V was pared by 0 bases and J by 11 bases, with 16 bases between.

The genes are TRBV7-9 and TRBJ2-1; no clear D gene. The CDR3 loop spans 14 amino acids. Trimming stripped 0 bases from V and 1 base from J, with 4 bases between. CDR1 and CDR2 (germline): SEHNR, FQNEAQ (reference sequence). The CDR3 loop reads CASSLAGSYNEQFF. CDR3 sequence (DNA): TGTGCCAGCAGCTTAGCGGGATCCTACAATGAGCAGTTCTTC.

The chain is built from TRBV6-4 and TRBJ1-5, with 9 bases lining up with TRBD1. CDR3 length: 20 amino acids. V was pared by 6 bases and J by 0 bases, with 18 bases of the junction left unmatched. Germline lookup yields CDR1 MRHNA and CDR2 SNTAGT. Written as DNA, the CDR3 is TGTGCCAGCAGGAACTTCACGGGACAGGGAACCCTTTATAGCAATCAGCCCCAGCATTTT. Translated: CASRNFTGQGTLYSNQPQHF.

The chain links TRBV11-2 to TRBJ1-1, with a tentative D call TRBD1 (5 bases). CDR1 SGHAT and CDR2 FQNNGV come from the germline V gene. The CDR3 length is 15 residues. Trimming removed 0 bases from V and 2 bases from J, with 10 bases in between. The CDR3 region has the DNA TGTGCCAGCAGCTTAGAAGGGGCCCACAACACTGAAGCTTTCTTT. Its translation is CASSLEGAHNTEAFF.

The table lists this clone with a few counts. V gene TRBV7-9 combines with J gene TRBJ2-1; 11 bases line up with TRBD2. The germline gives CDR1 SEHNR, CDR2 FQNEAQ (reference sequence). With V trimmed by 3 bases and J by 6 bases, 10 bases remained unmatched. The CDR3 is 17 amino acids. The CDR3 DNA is TGTGCCAGCAGCTTGGATTCTAGCGGGAGGCACCGCAATGAGCAGTTCTTC. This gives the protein CASSLDSSGRHRNEQFF.

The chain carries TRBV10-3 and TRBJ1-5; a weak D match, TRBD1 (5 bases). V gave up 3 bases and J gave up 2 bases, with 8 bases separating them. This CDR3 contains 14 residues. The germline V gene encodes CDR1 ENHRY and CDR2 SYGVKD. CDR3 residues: CAISDRGGNQPQHF. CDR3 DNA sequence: TGTGCCATCAGTGATCGGGGGGGCAATCAGCCCCAGCATTTT.

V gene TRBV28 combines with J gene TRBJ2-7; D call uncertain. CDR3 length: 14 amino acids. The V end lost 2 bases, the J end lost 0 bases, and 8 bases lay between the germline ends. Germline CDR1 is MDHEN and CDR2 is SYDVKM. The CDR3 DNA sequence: TGTGCCAGCAGTTTACATGGAGACTCCTACGAGCAGTACTTC. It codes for CASSLHGDSYEQYF.

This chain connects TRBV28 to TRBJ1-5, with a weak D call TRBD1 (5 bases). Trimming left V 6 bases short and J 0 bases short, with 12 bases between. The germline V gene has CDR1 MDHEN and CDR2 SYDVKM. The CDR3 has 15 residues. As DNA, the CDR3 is TGTGCCAGCAGGGGGGGATCAAATAGCAATCAGCCCCAGCATTTT. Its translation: CASRGGSNSNQPQHF.

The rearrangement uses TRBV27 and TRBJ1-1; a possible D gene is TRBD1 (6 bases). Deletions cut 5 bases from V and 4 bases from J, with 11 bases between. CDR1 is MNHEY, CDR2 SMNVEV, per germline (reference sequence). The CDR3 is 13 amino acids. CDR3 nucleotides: TGTGCCAGCAGTCTAACAGGGATCACTGAAGCTTTCTTT. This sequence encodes CASSLTGITEAFF.

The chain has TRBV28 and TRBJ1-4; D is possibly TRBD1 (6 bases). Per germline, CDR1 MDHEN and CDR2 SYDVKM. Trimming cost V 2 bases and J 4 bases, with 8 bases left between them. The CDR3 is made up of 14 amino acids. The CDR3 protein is CASSLGGLNEKLFF. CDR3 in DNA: TGTGCCAGCAGTTTAGGGGGGCTTAATGAAAAACTGTTTTTT.

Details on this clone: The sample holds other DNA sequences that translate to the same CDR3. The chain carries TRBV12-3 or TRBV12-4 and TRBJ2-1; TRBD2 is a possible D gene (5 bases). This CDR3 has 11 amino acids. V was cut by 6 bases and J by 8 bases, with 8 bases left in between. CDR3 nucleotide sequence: TGTGCCAGCAGCTTGGGAGATGAGCAGTTCTTC. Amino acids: CASSLGDEQFF.

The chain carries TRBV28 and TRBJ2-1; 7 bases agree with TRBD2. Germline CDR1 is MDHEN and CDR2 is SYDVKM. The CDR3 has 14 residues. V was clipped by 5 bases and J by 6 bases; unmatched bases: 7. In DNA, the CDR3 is TGTGCCAGCAGTGTGACTAGCCCTGCCAATGAGCAGTTCTTC. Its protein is CASSVTSPANEQFF.

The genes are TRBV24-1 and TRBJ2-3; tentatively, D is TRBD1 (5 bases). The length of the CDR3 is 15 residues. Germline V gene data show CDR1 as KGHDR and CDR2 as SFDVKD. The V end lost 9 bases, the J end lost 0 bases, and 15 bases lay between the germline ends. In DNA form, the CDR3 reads TGTGCCACCTCGCCGACAGCGCCAAGCACAGATACGCAGTATTTT. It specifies CATSPTAPSTDTQYF.

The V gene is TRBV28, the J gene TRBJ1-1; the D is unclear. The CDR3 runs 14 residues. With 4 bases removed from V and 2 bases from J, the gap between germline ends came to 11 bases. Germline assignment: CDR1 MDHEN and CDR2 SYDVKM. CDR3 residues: CASSYPPINTEAFF. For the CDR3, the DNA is TGTGCCAGCAGTTACCCTCCGATCAACACTGAAGCTTTCTTT.

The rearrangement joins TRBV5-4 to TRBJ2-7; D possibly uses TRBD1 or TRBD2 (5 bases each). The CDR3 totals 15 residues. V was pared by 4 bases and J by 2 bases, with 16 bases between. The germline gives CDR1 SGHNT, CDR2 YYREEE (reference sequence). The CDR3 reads CASSVRDGHAYEQYF. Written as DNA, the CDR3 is TGTGCCAGCAGCGTCCGGGACGGACATGCCTACGAGCAGTACTTC.

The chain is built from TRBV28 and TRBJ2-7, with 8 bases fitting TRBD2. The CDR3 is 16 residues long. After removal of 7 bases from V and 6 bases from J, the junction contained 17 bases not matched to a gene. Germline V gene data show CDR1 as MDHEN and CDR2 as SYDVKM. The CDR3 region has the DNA TGTGCCAGCAACGACAGACGGCTAGCGGGCGGTACCGAGCAGTACTTC. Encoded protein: CASNDRRLAGGTEQYF.

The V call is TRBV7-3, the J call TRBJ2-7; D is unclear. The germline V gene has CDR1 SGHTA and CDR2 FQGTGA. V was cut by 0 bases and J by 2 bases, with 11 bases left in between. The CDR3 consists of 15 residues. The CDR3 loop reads CASSLTGDSAYEQYF. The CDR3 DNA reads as TGTGCCAGCAGCTTAACGGGCGACTCCGCCTACGAGCAGTACTTC.

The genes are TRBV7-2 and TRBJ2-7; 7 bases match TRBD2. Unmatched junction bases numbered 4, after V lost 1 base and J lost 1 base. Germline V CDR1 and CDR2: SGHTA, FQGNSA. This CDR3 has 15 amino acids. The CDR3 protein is CASSLGTSDSYEQYF. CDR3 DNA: TGTGCCAGCAGCTTAGGTACTAGCGATTCCTACGAGCAGTACTTC. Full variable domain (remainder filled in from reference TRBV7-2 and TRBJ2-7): GAGVSQSPSNKVTEKGKDVELRCDPISGHTALYWYRQSLGQGLEFLIYFQGNSAPDKSGLPSDRFSAERTGGSVSTLTIQRTQQEDSAVYLCASSLGTSDSYEQYFGPGTRLTVT.

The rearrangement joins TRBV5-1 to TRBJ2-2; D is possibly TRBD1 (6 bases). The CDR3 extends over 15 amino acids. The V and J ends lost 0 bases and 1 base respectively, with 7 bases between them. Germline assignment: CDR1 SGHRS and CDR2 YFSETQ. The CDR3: CASSLGGQNTGELFF. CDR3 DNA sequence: TGCGCCAGCAGCTTGGGGGGACAGAACACCGGGGAGCTGTTTTTT.

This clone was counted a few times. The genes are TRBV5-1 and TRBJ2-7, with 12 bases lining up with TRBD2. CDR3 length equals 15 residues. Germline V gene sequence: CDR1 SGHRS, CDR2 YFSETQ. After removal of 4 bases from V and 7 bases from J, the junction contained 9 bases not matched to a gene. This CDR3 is CASSLGLAGSREQYF. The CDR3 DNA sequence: TGCGCCAGCAGCCTCGGACTAGCGGGGTCCAGAGAGCAGTACTTC.

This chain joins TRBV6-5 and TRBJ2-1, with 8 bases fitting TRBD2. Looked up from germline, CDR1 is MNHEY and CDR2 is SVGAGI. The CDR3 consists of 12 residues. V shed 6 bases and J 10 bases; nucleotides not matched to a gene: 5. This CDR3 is CASREREMEQFF. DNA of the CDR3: TGTGCCAGCAGGGAGCGGGAGATGGAGCAGTTCTTC.

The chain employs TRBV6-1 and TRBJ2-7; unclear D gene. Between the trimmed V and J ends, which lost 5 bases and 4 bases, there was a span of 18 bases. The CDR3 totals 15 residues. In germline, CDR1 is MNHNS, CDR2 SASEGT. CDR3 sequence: CASSLSGGLSYEQYF. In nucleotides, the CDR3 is TGTGCCAGCAGTCTCTCGGGCGGTCTGAGTTACGAGCAGTACTTC.

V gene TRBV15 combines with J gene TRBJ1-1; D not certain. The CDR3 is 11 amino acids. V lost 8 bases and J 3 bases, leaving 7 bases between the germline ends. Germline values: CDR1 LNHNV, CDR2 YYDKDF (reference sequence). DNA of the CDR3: TGTGCCACCCTGAGGGACACTGAAGCTTTCTTT. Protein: CATLRDTEAFF.

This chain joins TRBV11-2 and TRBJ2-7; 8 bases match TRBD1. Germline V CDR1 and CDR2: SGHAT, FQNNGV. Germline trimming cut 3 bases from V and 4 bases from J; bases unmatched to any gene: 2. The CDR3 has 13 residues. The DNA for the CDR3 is TGTGCCAGCAGCTTGGGACAGGAGTACGAGCAGTACTTC. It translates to CASSLGQEYEQYF. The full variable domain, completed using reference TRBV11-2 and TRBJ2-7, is EAGVAQSPRYKIIEKRQSVAFWCNPISGHATLYWYQQILGQGPKLLIQFQNNGVVDDSQLPKDRFSAERLKGVDSTLKIQPAKLEDSAVYLCASSLGQEYEQYFGPGTRLTVT.

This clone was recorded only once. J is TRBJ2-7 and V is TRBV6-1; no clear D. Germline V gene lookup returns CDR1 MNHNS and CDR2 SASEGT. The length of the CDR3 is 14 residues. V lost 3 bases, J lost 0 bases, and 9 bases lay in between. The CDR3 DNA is TGTGCCAGCAGTGACCGGGTCGGCTCCTACGAGCAGTACTTC. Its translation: CASSDRVGSYEQYF.

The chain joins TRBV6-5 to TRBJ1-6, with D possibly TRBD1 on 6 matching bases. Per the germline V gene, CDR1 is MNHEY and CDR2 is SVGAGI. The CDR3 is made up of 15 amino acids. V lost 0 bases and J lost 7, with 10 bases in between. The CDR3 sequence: CASSYSGQGNSPLHF. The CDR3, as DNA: TGTGCCAGCAGTTACTCGGGGCAGGGGAATTCACCCCTCCACTTT.

CDR3 protein: CAISDWDRGNIQYF. DNA of the CDR3: TGTGCCATCAGTGACTGGGACAGGGGGAACATTCAGTACTTC. The rearrangement links TRBV10-3 to TRBJ2-4, with 11 bases lining up with TRBD1. CDR3 length: 14 residues. The ends lost 3 bases at V and 7 bases at J; junction bases unmatched: 2. Germline CDR1 ENHRY, CDR2 SYGVKD.

The CDR3 region is CASSPPGTSGTDTQYF. CDR3 bases: TGTGCCAGCTCACCGCCCGGGACTAGCGGCACAGATACGCAGTATTTT. V and J are TRBV18 and TRBJ2-3, with 10 positions matching TRBD2. CDR1 is KGHSH and CDR2 is LQKENI in the germline V gene. After removal of 3 bases from V and 1 base from J, the junction contained 4 bases not matched to a gene. This CDR3 is built from 16 residues.